Listed here are 6 T cell receptor beta chains from one sample, sequenced in a study of T-cell memory formation after mild COVID-19. Using its own MiXCR run on the 5' RACE reads, TCRdb lists one record per CDR3 protein. The sample lists approximately 290,000 distinct CDR3 sequences; roughly a fifth were seen once. Sequencing was done on a sample of PBMCs or a T cell subset sorted from them (not recorded which). These receptors all come from a man between 18 and 29 years old who had mild COVID-19 (a few samples of this study predate the infection). Cell type and time point are not known.

This clonotype was detected many times. The chain has TRBV13 and TRBJ2-5; TRBD1 aligns across 7 bases. The CDR3 sequence is 13 residues long. V was pared by 7 bases and J by 2 bases, with 4 bases of the junction left unmatched. Germline V lookup: CDR1 PRHDT, CDR2 FYEKMQ (reference sequence). CDR3 residues: CASTYRGQETQYF. The CDR3 coding sequence is TGTGCCAGCACGTACAGGGGTCAAGAGACCCAGTACTTC.

This sequence joins TRBV4-2 and TRBJ1-2; the match to TRBD1 covers 8 bases. V was pared by 1 base and J by 4 bases, with 2 bases of the junction left unmatched. This CDR3 region has 14 residues. CDR1 and CDR2 from the germline V gene are LGHNA and YNFKEQ. CDR3 nucleotides: TGTGCCAGCAGCCAAGCCGACAGGGGCTATGGCTACACCTTC. It translates to CASSQADRGYGYTF.

The chain recombines TRBV7-2 with TRBJ1-1, with 8 bases identical to TRBD1. Germline lookup yields CDR1 SGHTA and CDR2 FQGNSA. Germline trimming cut 3 bases from V and 1 base from J; bases unmatched to any gene: 1. The CDR3 extends over 14 amino acids. This CDR3 is CASSFGQGNTEAFF. The CDR3 DNA sequence: TGTGCCAGCAGCTTTGGACAGGGGAACACTGAAGCTTTCTTT.

The V and J genes are TRBV6-5 and TRBJ1-3, with a tentative D call TRBD1 (6 bases). Germline V lookup: CDR1 MNHEY, CDR2 SVGAGI. V was trimmed by 0 bases and J by 9 bases, leaving 21 bases between them. The CDR3 length is 17 residues. The CDR3 coding sequence is TGTGCCAGCAGTTACTCGACCGCTGGGCAGGGGAGAACCACCATATATTTT. It yields the protein CASSYSTAGQGRTTIYF.

This clonotype has a handful of counts. This chain links TRBV24-1 with TRBJ2-1; 9 bases match TRBD1. V was clipped by 3 bases and J by 8 bases; unmatched bases: 13. There are 17 residues in the CDR3. CDR1 and CDR2 (germline): KGHDR, SFDVKD. As DNA, the CDR3 is TGTGCCACCAGTGATCCCGGGACAGGGAAATTAGAGGATGAGCAGTTCTTC. This translates into CATSDPGTGKLEDEQFF.

This clonotype was observed a handful of times. The rearrangement joins TRBV20-1 to TRBJ1-5; D is undetermined. Trimming stripped 0 bases from V and 7 bases from J, with 13 bases between. The CDR3 sequence is 14 residues long. In germline, CDR1 is DFQATT, CDR2 SNEGSKA (reference sequence). The CDR3 sequence: CSARDLGRWQPQHF. The CDR3 bases are TGCAGTGCTAGAGATCTAGGGAGATGGCAGCCCCAGCATTTT.